This T cell receptor (beta chain) comes out of a study of T cells in Graves' hyperthyroidism and ophthalmopathy. Amplification targeted TCR beta CDR3 regions from RNA transcripts. TCR CDR3 regions were first amplified by RT-PCR with HTBI primers. One entry per CDR3 protein results from TCRdb running MiXCR on the multiplex PCR reads. The table shows some 500,000 distinct CDR3 sequences, with approximately 15% occurring only once. This clonotype was seen ten or more times. This TCR was recovered from a woman under 30 with Graves' hyperthyroidism. Sequencing input: blood.

The CDR3 DNA reads as TGTGCCAGCAGTATAGCACCCGTCGGCGAGCAGTACGTC. Translated, it gives CASSIAPVGEQYV. The rearrangement links TRBV27 to TRBJ2-7; D is unresolved. This CDR3 contains 13 residues. Germline CDR1 reads MNHEY; CDR2 reads SMNVEV (reference sequence). Trimming left V 5 bases short and J 6 bases short, with 14 bases between.